This TCR beta chain emerged from a study of cytomegalovirus exposure and HLA in healthy donors. At the level of the study: As released early, the data held some 80 million unique TCRs from HLA-typed donors. Study-wide results and limits: A missense variant in DCLRE1C was later tied to TCR beta V- and J-gene trimming.

As regards this clone: What it recognizes is unknown.

This PCR relied on a set of 60 Vbeta primers and 13 Jbeta primers. The repertoire was sequenced with immunoSEQ multiplex PCR; TCRdb's copy has only in-frame clones and lacks some. This sample's table reports 40,000 to 50,000 clones. The germline V gene has CDR1 DFQATT and CDR2 SNEGSKA (reference sequence). This CDR3 region has 11 residues. With V trimmed by 3 bases and J by 10 bases, 4 bases remained unmatched. Donors showed nominal health when sampled, although they likely had unrecorded immune exposures. Specimen: PBMCs. The receptor's source is a woman between 40 and 55 years old in good health and CMV-seronegative. The chain has TRBV20-1 and TRBJ1-2; the match to TRBD1 covers 8 bases. CDR3 nucleotides: TGCAGTGCTAGGGACAGGGAGGACTACACCTTC. It specifies CSARDREDYTF.